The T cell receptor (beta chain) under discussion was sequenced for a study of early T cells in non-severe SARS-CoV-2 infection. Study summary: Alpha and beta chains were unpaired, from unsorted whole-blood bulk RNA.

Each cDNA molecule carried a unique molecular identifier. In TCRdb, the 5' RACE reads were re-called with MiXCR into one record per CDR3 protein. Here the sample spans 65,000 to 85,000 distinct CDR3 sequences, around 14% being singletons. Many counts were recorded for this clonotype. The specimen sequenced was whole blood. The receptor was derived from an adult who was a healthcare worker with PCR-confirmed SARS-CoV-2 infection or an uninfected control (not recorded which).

The CDR3: CASSLEWGSSYEQYF. The CDR3 DNA reads as TGTGCCAGCAGCTTAGAATGGGGGAGCTCCTACGAGCAGTACTTC. V and J are TRBV7-2 and TRBJ2-7; perhaps D is TRBD1 or TRBD2 (5 bases each). V was clipped by 1 base and J by 0 bases, with 10 bases between them. CDR3 length equals 15 residues. CDR1 and CDR2 (germline): SGHTA, FQGNSA.